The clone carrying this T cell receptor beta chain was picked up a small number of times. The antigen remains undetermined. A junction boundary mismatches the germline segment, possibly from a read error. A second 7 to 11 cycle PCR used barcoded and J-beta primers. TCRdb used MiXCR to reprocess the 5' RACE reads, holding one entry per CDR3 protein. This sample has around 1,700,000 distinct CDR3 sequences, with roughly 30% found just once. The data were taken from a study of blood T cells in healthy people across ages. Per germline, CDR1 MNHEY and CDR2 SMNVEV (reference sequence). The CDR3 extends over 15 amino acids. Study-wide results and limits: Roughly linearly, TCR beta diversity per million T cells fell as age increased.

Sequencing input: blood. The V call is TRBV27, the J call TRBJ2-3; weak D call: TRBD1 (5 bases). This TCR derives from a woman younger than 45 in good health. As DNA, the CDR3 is TGTGCCGGCAGTTTATACAGGTCGGACACAGATACGCAGTATTTT. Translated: CAGSLYRSDTDTQYF.